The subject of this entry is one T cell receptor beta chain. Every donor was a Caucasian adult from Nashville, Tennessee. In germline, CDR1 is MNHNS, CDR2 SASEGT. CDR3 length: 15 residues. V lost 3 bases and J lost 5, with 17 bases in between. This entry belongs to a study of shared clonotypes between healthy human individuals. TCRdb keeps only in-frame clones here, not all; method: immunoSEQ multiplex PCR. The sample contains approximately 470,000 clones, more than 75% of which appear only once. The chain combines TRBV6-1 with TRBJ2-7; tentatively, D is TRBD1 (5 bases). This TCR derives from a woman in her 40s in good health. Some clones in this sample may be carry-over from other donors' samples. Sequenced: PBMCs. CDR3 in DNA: TGTGCCAGCAGTGAGGGTCCTTTAGGGGTCCACGAGCAGTACTTC. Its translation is CASSEGPLGVHEQYF.